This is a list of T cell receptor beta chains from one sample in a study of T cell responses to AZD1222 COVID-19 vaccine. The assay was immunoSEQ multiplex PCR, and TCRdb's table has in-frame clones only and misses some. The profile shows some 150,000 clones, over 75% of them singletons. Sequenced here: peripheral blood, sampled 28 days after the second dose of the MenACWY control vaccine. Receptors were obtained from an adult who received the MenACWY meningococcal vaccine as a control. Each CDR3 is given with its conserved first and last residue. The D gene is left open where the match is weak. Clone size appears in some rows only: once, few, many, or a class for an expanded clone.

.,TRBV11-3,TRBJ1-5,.,TGTGCCAGCAGCTTAGAGGGGGCTAATCAGCCCCAGCATTTT,CASSLEGANQPQHF
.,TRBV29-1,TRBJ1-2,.,TGCAGCGTTGGCCACAGGGAACCTGGCTACACCTTC,CSVGHREPGYTF
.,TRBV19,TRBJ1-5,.,TGTGCCAGTACCTACAGGGCCGATATCTATCAGCCCCAGCATTTT,CASTYRADIYQPQHF
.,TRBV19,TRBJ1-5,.,TGTGCCAGTAGTATAGTCCCAGGGAAAGGCAATCAGCCCCAGCATTTT,CASSIVPGKGNQPQHF
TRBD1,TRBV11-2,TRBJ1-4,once,TGTGCCAGCAGCCCCTTCCCCGGGACAGGGAATGAAAAACTGTTTTTT,CASSPFPGTGNEKLFF
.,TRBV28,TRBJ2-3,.,TGTGCCAGCAGCTTTCTACAGGGTTCAGATACGCAGTATTTT,CASSFLQGSDTQYF
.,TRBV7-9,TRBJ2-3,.,TGTGCCAGCAGCTTAGGGACTGGGGATACGCAGTATTTT,CASSLGTGDTQYF
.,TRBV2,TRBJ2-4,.,TGTGCCAGCAGGAAGGACGTAAATCTCGAGATTCAGTACTTC,CASRKDVNLEIQYF
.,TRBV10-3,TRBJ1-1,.,TGTGCCATCAGTGGGCTTGGGGAGAACACTGAAGCTTTCTTT,CAISGLGENTEAFF
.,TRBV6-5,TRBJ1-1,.,TGTGCCAGCAGTTCGAAGGGCGAAGCTTTCTTT,CASSSKGEAFF
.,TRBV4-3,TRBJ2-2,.,TGCGCCAGCAGCCTAACATTTACAGGGTACACCGGGGAGCTGTTTTTT,CASSLTFTGYTGELFF
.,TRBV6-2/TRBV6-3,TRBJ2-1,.,TGTGCCAGCAGTTACCCCCGCCAGGGGATGAATGAGCAGTTCTTC,CASSYPRQGMNEQFF
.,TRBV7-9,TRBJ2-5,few,TGTGCCAGCAGCTTAGGTCATACTGGCATCCAAGAGACCCAGTACTTC,CASSLGHTGIQETQYF
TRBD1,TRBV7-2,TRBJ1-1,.,TGTGCCAGCAGCCCACGTCCCGGGACAGGGGCGAACACTGAAGCTTTCTTT,CASSPRPGTGANTEAFF
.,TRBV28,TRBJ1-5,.,TGTGCCAGCAGCCCGTCCGGGCTTAGCAATCAGCCCCAGCATTTT,CASSPSGLSNQPQHF
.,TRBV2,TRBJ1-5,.,TGTGCCAGCAGCGGGGGACGGCGAAATCAGCCCCAGCATTTT,CASSGGRRNQPQHF
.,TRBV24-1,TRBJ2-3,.,TGTGCCACCAGTGATCTACAGGATACGCAGTATTTT,CATSDLQDTQYF
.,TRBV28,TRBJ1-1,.,TGTGCCAGCAGTTTGGCGGGGGCCCCTGAAGCTTTCTTT,CASSLAGAPEAFF
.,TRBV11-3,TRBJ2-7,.,TGTGCCAGCAGCTTACAAGGCAGGAACGAGCAGTACTTC,CASSLQGRNEQYF
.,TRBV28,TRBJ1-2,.,TGTGCCAGCAGTTTTGTCCGGGGGCGCTTTTATGGCTACACCTTC,CASSFVRGRFYGYTF
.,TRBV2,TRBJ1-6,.,TGTGCCAGCAGTGAGGCGGGACACAATAATTCACCCCTCCACTTT,CASSEAGHNNSPLHF
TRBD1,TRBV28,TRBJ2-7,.,TGTGCCAGCAGGTGGACAGGGGGCCCCTACGAGCAGTACTTC,CASRWTGGPYEQYF
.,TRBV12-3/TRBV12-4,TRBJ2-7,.,TGTGCCAGCAGCTCAGGGAGTACCTACGAGCAGTACTTC,CASSSGSTYEQYF
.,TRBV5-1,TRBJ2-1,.,TGCGCCAGCAGCTTGGTGCCCGACAGATACAATGAGCAGTTCTTC,CASSLVPDRYNEQFF
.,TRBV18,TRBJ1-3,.,TGTGCCAGCTCACCTACAGGGCTCTCTGGAAACACCATATATTTT,CASSPTGLSGNTIYF
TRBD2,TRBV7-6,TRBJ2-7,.,TGTGCCAGCACCCCTAGGCCCAGCGGGATAAGCGACGAGCAGTACTTC,CASTPRPSGISDEQYF
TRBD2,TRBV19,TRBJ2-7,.,TGTGCCAGTAGTTTGACCGGGACTAGCGGGAAGATCGGCGAGCAGTACTTC,CASSLTGTSGKIGEQYF